This T cell receptor (beta chain) was sequenced in a study of T cell responses to AZD1222 COVID-19 vaccine. Findings and caveats of the study: Spike-specific TCR breadth and depth both grew after two AZD1222 doses.

Second doses at about 4 or about 12 weeks were pooled. Profiling relied on immunoSEQ multiplex PCR, and the TCRdb table lists in-frame clones only, not all of them. The repertoire holds under 100,000 clones, with roughly 87% as singletons. The CDR3 is made up of 13 amino acids. Trimming left V 11 bases short and J 9 bases short, with 17 bases between. From germline, CDR1 is MNHEY and CDR2 SVGAGI. Remarks on this clone: Its target is not known.

This rearrangement joins TRBV6-5 to TRBJ1-6, with D maybe TRBD1 (6 bases). The clonotype originates from an adult who received the AZD1222 COVID-19 vaccine. The specimen was peripheral blood, collected 28 days after the second AZD1222 dose. This CDR3 reads CACYRERGSPLHF. The CDR3 DNA reads as TGTGCCTGCTACAGGGAAAGAGGTTCACCCCTCCACTTT.